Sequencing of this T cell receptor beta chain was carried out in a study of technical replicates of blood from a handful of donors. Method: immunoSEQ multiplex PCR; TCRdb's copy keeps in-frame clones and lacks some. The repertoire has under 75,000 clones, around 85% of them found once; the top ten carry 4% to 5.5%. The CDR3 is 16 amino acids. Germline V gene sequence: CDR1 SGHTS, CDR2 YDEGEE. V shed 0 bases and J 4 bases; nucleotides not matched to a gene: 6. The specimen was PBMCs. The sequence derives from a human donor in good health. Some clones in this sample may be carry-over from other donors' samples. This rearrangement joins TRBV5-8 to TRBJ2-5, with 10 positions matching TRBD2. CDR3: CASSLGVAGGLETQYF. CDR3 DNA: TGTGCCAGCAGCTTGGGGGTAGCGGGAGGTCTAGAGACCCAGTACTTC. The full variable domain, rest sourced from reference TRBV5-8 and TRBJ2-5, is EAGVTQSPTHLIKTRGQQATLRCSPISGHTSVYWYQQALGLGLQFLLWYDEGEERNRGNFPPRFSGRQFPNYSSELNVNALELEDSALYLCASSLGVAGGLETQYFGPGTRLLVL.